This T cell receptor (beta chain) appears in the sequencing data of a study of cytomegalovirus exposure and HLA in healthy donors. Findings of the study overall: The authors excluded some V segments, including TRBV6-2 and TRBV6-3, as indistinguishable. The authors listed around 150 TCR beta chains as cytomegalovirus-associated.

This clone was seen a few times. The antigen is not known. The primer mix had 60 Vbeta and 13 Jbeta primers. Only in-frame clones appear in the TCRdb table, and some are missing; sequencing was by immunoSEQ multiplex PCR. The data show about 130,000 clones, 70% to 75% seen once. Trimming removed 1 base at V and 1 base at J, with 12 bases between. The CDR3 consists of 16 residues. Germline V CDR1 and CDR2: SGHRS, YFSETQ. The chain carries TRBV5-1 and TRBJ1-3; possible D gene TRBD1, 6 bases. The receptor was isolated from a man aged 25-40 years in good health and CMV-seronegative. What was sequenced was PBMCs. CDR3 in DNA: TGCGCCAGCAGCTTGAATCCTGGGACATCTGGAAACACCATATATTTT. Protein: CASSLNPGTSGNTIYF. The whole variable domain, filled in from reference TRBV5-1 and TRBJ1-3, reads KAGVTQTPRYLIKTRGQQVTLSCSPISGHRSVSWYQQTPGQGLQFLFEYFSETQRNKGNFPGRFSGRQFSNSRSEMNVSTLELGDSALYLCASSLNPGTSGNTIYFGEGSWLTVV.